Below are 27 T cell receptor beta chains sequenced from a single sample in a study of cytomegalovirus exposure and HLA in healthy donors. In the PCR, 60 Vbeta and 13 Jbeta primers were used. Libraries were prepared by immunoSEQ multiplex PCR; TCRdb keeps only in-frame clonotypes and omits some of them. This table lists about 190,000 clones. The specimen was PBMCs. These receptors were obtained from a woman aged 25 to 39 in good health and CMV-seropositive.

Turning to this clone: This sample includes further DNA sequences coding for the same CDR3. The chain employs TRBV7-9 and TRBJ2-3; TRBD2 matches 12 bases. The CDR3 contains 15 residues. V was clipped by 5 bases and J by 6 bases; unmatched bases: 6. Germline CDR1 reads SEHNR; CDR2 reads FQNEAQ (reference sequence). CDR3 in amino acids: CASSIGLAGFDTQYF. The CDR3 region has the DNA TGTGCCAGCAGCATAGGACTAGCGGGGTTCGATACGCAGTATTTT. Full variable domain (rest looked up from reference TRBV7-9 and TRBJ2-3): DTGVSQNPRHKITKRGQNVTFRCDPISEHNRLYWYRQTLGQGPEFLTYFQNEAQLEKSRLLSDRFSAERPKGSFSTLEIQRTEQGDSAMYLCASSIGLAGFDTQYFGPGTRLTVL.

This chain uses TRBV4-3 with TRBJ2-7; 11 bases are a match to TRBD2. V dropped 2 bases and J dropped 2; count of bases not matched to a gene: 8. The CDR3 contains 17 residues. Germline-derived CDR1 and CDR2 are LGHNA and YSLEER. The CDR3 region is CASSQTDTSGSPYEQYF. Here the CDR3 DNA reads TGCGCCAGCAGCCAAACCGATACTAGCGGGAGCCCCTACGAGCAGTACTTC.

This chain connects TRBV7-9 to TRBJ1-1, with D possibly TRBD1 on 5 matching bases. The CDR3 is 15 amino acids. From germline, CDR1 is SEHNR and CDR2 FQNEAQ (reference sequence). V was cut by 3 bases and J by 1 base, with 12 bases left in between. The CDR3 here is CASSLEGVGNTEAFF. The CDR3 bases are TGTGCCAGCAGCTTGGAAGGGGTTGGGAACACTGAAGCTTTCTTT.

Concerning this clone: The sample carries other DNA sequences with the same CDR3. The J gene is TRBJ2-7, the V gene TRBV28, with 7 bases that match TRBD1. CDR1 MDHEN and CDR2 SYDVKM come from the germline V gene. This CDR3 contains 14 residues. V gave up 3 bases and J gave up 1 base; unmatched junction bases: 3. CDR3: CASSFQGVSYEQYF. CDR3 sequence (DNA): TGTGCCAGCAGTTTTCAGGGGGTGTCCTACGAGCAGTACTTC.

The chain employs TRBV19 and TRBJ1-1, with D uncertain. The CDR3 loop spans 17 amino acids. The germline V gene encodes CDR1 LNHDA and CDR2 SQIVND (reference sequence). V lost 3 bases to trimming and J lost 0 bases, with 17 bases between them. For the CDR3, the DNA is TGTGCCAGTAGTATCACCGGTTTCGGTGCAATGAACACTGAAGCTTTCTTT. This sequence encodes CASSITGFGAMNTEAFF.

The V gene is TRBV28, the J gene TRBJ2-7; D is ambiguous. V gave up 4 bases and J gave up 2 bases, with 6 bases separating them. From germline, CDR1 is MDHEN and CDR2 SYDVKM. The CDR3 consists of 12 residues. CDR3 amino acids: CASSSSPYEQYF. The DNA of the CDR3 is TGTGCCAGCAGTTCGAGTCCCTACGAGCAGTACTTC.

The rearrangement joins TRBV29-1 to TRBJ2-2; weak D call: TRBD1 (5 bases). This CDR3 is built from 14 residues. Trimming removed 2 bases from V and 1 base from J, with 8 bases in between. Germline V gives CDR1 SQVTM, CDR2 ANQGSEA. Written as DNA, the CDR3 is TGCAGCGTTGAACTCGGACAGAACACCGGGGAGCTGTTTTTT. Translated, it gives CSVELGQNTGELFF.

Concerning this clone: Compared with germline, one end of the junction differs, possibly owing to a read error. The sample holds other DNA sequences that translate to the same CDR3. The genes are TRBV9 and TRBJ1-6; no clear D gene. Per the germline V gene, CDR1 is SGDLS and CDR2 is YYNGEE. The CDR3 spans 14 residues. DNA for the CDR3: TGCGCCAGCAGCGCAGACGGAGCCGGTTCACCCCTCCACTTT. As protein: CASSADGAGSPLHF.

This chain joins TRBV19 and TRBJ2-2, with 10 bases identical to TRBD2. The CDR3 is 16 residues long. Per the germline V gene, CDR1 is LNHDA and CDR2 is SQIVND (reference sequence). V shed 4 bases, J shed 4 bases, and the junction held 6 bases outside the gene matches. CDR3 sequence (DNA): TGTGCCAGTAGTACCCCGGGACTAGCGCGCACCGGGGAGCTGTTTTTT. It is translated as CASSTPGLARTGELFF.

About this clone: Other DNA sequences in the sample encode the same CDR3. V is TRBV11-2 and J is TRBJ2-2, with unresolved D. Germline CDR1 is SGHAT and CDR2 is FQNNGV. This CDR3 region has 13 residues. The germline V and J ends were trimmed by 4 bases and 2 bases, with 5 bases remaining between them. This CDR3 reads CASSSTNTGELFF. The CDR3 nucleotides are TGTGCCAGCAGCTCAACAAACACCGGGGAGCTGTTTTTT.

V gene TRBV5-1 combines with J gene TRBJ1-2; TRBD1 might be the D (5 bases). The CDR3 is 14 amino acids. Germline assignment: CDR1 SGHRS and CDR2 YFSETQ. V was shortened by 0 bases and J by 6 bases, with 12 bases between the two germline ends. Written as DNA, the CDR3 is TGCGCCAGCAGCTTGGATGGCTGGGGGGATGGCTACACCTTC. Translated, it gives CASSLDGWGDGYTF.

This chain links TRBV10-3 with TRBJ2-7; 10 bases map to TRBD2. The CDR3 is made up of 16 amino acids. Losses at the gene ends were 0 bases for V and 0 bases for J; bases not matched to a gene: 2. CDR1 and CDR2 (germline): ENHRY, SYGVKD. The CDR3 here is CAISESTSGTSYEQYF. CDR3 coding DNA: TGTGCCATCAGTGAGTCTACTAGCGGGACCTCCTACGAGCAGTACTTC.

The chain combines TRBV27 with TRBJ1-6, with no clear D. Deletions cut 3 bases from V and 11 bases from J, with 11 bases between. Germline V gives CDR1 MNHEY, CDR2 SMNVEV (reference sequence). The CDR3 is made up of 13 amino acids. The CDR3 here is CASSFSGKTPLHF. The CDR3 region has the DNA TGTGCCAGCAGTTTTTCCGGGAAGACACCCCTCCACTTT.

The genes are TRBV11-2 and TRBJ2-7; 10 positions agree with TRBD1. The CDR3 loop spans 13 amino acids. V was clipped by 4 bases and J by 6 bases; unmatched bases: 3. CDR1 is SGHAT and CDR2 is FQNNGV in the germline V gene. This CDR3 is CASSSDRGREQYF. DNA of the CDR3: TGTGCCAGCAGCTCAGACAGGGGGCGCGAGCAGTACTTC. The full variable domain, its missing parts supplied by reference TRBV11-2 and TRBJ2-7, is EAGVAQSPRYKIIEKRQSVAFWCNPISGHATLYWYQQILGQGPKLLIQFQNNGVVDDSQLPKDRFSAERLKGVDSTLKIQPAKLEDSAVYLCASSSDRGREQYFGPGTRLTVT.

The J gene is TRBJ2-7, the V gene TRBV6-5; no clear D gene. Germline V gene data show CDR1 as MNHEY and CDR2 as SVGAGI. The CDR3 sequence is 15 residues long. V lost 0 bases and J 3 bases, leaving 12 bases between the germline ends. The CDR3 DNA reads as TGTGCCAGCAGTTACTCGAGTCATAACGACTACGAGCAGTACTTC. This gives the protein CASSYSSHNDYEQYF.

The gene calls are TRBV23-1 and TRBJ2-2, with D maybe TRBD1 (6 bases). TRBV23-1 is an ORF for which the function is uncertain. Trimming took off 5 bases at V and 5 bases at J, with 15 bases between the two ends. The CDR3 length is 15 residues. CDR3 in amino acids: CASSTDRIETGELFF. CDR3 sequence (DNA): TGCGCCAGCAGTACTGACAGGATAGAAACCGGGGAGCTGTTTTTT.

This chain connects TRBV5-1 to TRBJ1-3; no clear D gene. V dropped 5 bases and J dropped 0 bases, with 3 bases sitting between them. The CDR3 consists of 12 residues. Germline V gives CDR1 SGHRS, CDR2 YFSETQ. The CDR3 region is CASSLSGNTIYF. The CDR3 nucleotides read TGCGCCAGCAGTCTCTCTGGAAACACCATATATTTT.

This chain connects TRBV2 to TRBJ2-5; TRBD2 matches at 12 bases. Germline CDR1 and CDR2: SNHLY and FYNNEI. The CDR3 length is 14 residues. Trimming at V came to 5 bases and at J to 5 bases, leaving 3 bases not matched to a gene. The CDR3 spells CASSYTSGGETQYF. In DNA, the CDR3 is TGTGCCAGCAGTTACACTAGCGGGGGGGAGACCCAGTACTTC.

V and J are TRBV5-1 and TRBJ2-1, with 9 bases that match TRBD2. This CDR3 is 17 amino acids long. Trimming removed 3 bases from V and 3 bases from J; junction bases left unmatched: 10. The germline V gene has CDR1 SGHRS and CDR2 YFSETQ. This CDR3 is CASSSRPLAGVYNEQFF. The CDR3 nucleotides are TGCGCCAGCAGCTCCCGACCTTTAGCGGGGGTCTACAATGAGCAGTTCTTC.

The V and J genes are TRBV18 and TRBJ2-3, with 11 bases fitting TRBD2. In germline, CDR1 is KGHSH, CDR2 LQKENI. Trimming removed 0 bases from V and 6 bases from J; junction bases left unmatched: 5. This CDR3 spans 16 amino acids. The DNA of the CDR3 is TGTGCCAGCTCACCACCGACTAGCGGGATAGCCGATACGCAGTATTTT. Amino acids: CASSPPTSGIADTQYF.

The rearrangement joins TRBV7-2 to TRBJ1-1, with D possibly being TRBD1 (6 bases). The germline gives CDR1 SGHTA, CDR2 FQGNSA. This CDR3 is 13 amino acids long. The V end lost 6 bases, the J end lost 5 bases, and 13 bases lay between the germline ends. CDR3 nucleotide sequence: TGTGCCAGCAGTTATACAACAGGGACTGAAGCTTTCTTT. Amino acid sequence: CASSYTTGTEAFF.

The V call is TRBV15, the J call TRBJ2-7; 7 bases align to TRBD1. This CDR3 is built from 16 residues. Looked up from germline, CDR1 is LNHNV and CDR2 is YYDKDF (reference sequence). The trim removed 5 bases at V and 3 bases at J, leaving 13 bases unmatched. CDR3 DNA sequence: TGTGCCACCAGCGCCCACGGGGCAGGGGGTAGCTACGAGCAGTACTTC. Its translation is CATSAHGAGGSYEQYF.

CDR3 protein: CASSREGVNQPQHF. The CDR3 nucleotides read TGTGCCAGCAGCCGGGAGGGGGTAAATCAGCCCCAGCATTTT. The chain has TRBV7-6 and TRBJ1-5, with D possibly TRBD1 on 6 matching bases. The germline V gene encodes CDR1 SGHVS and CDR2 FNYEAQ. The CDR3 totals 14 residues. The V end lost 5 bases, the J end lost 4 bases, and 12 bases lay between the germline ends.

V gene TRBV10-1 combines with J gene TRBJ2-3, with 9 nucleotides matching TRBD2. This CDR3 has 16 amino acids. Germline trimming cut 4 bases from V and 2 bases from J; bases unmatched to any gene: 7. Germline V gene data show CDR1 as WNHNN and CDR2 as SYGVQD (reference sequence). CDR3 DNA sequence: TGCGCCAGCAGTGCGGGGTTAGCGGGGGACACAGATACGCAGTATTTT. It codes for CASSAGLAGDTDTQYF.

This rearrangement joins TRBV6-6 to TRBJ1-6; D is uncertain. V shed 8 bases and J shed 0 bases, with 14 bases lying between them. Germline V gene lookup returns CDR1 MNHNY and CDR2 SVGAGI (reference sequence). The CDR3 contains 16 residues. This chain's CDR3 is CASRVAASSYNSPLHF. CDR3 DNA: TGTGCCAGCCGGGTGGCGGCGAGCTCCTATAATTCACCCCTCCACTTT.

The chain uses TRBV10-2 and TRBJ2-1; 12 bases agree with TRBD2. Germline-derived CDR1 and CDR2 are WSHSY and SAAADI. The V gene end was trimmed by 6 bases and the J gene end by 7 bases; junction bases not matched to a gene: 1. The CDR3 is made up of 13 amino acids. Here the CDR3 DNA reads TGCGCCAGCAGGCTAGCGGGGGGGAATGAGCAGTTCTTC. As protein: CASRLAGGNEQFF.

The chain is built from TRBV11-2 and TRBJ2-7; TRBD2 aligns across 9 bases. With V trimmed by 3 bases and J by 2 bases, 2 bases remained unmatched. CDR1 and CDR2 from the germline V gene are SGHAT and FQNNGV. This CDR3 comprises 14 residues. The CDR3: CASSFPSGAYEQYF. CDR3 nucleotides: TGTGCCAGCAGCTTCCCTAGCGGGGCCTACGAGCAGTACTTC.